This passage covers 20 T cell receptor beta chains from one sample sequenced in a study of blood T cell repertoires in COVID-19. The repertoire was sequenced with immunoSEQ multiplex PCR; TCRdb's copy has only in-frame clones and lacks some. This sample has about 75,000 clones, with 90% found just once. The sequencing input was peripheral blood. These receptors all stem from a human donor in a cohort sampled during active COVID-19.

The chain uses TRBV19 and TRBJ1-4; 8 nucleotides line up with TRBD1. Per the germline V gene, CDR1 is LNHDA and CDR2 is SQIVND (reference sequence). The CDR3 consists of 15 residues. After removal of 8 bases from V and 7 bases from J, the junction contained 12 bases not matched to a gene. The chain's CDR3 is CASGQGWTMSEKLFF. CDR3 nucleotides: TGTGCCAGTGGACAGGGTTGGACGATGAGTGAAAAACTGTTTTTT.

V and J are TRBV7-9 and TRBJ2-3; D gene unclear. The CDR3 contains 15 residues. Germline V lookup: CDR1 SEHNR, CDR2 FQNEAQ (reference sequence). The germline V and J ends were trimmed by 2 bases and 0 bases, with 9 bases remaining between them. The DNA of the CDR3 is TGTGCCAGCAGCTTACTGACGACTAGCACAGATACGCAGTATTTT. This sequence encodes CASSLLTTSTDTQYF.

V usage is TRBV30 and J usage is TRBJ2-7, with D possibly TRBD2 on 5 matching bases. Looked up from germline, CDR1 is GTSNPN and CDR2 is SVGIG (reference sequence). CDR3 size: 13 residues. Trimming pared 3 bases from V and 4 bases from J, leaving 13 bases between. The CDR3 region has the DNA TGTGCCTGGAGCCAGCGGAGACTATACGAGCAGTACTTC. Translating it yields CAWSQRRLYEQYF.

The chain has TRBV7-9 and TRBJ1-2; possibly TRBD1 for D (6 bases). Germline-derived CDR1 and CDR2 are SEHNR and FQNEAQ (reference sequence). The ends were cut back, 8 bases at V and 2 bases at J, with 12 bases in the middle. This CDR3 is built from 13 residues. This chain's CDR3 is CASRTGHNYGYTF. The CDR3 nucleotides read TGTGCCAGCCGTACGGGACACAACTATGGCTACACCTTC.

The chain's CDR3 is CASSLGTGGRFSNQPQHF. The CDR3 coding sequence is TGTGCCAGCAGCTTAGGGACAGGGGGTAGGTTTAGCAATCAGCCCCAGCATTTT. The V and J genes are TRBV7-2 and TRBJ1-5, with 10 nucleotides matching TRBD1. The V and J ends lost 1 base and 0 bases, in that order; junction bases with no gene match: 6. Germline V gene lookup returns CDR1 SGHTA and CDR2 FQGNSA. The CDR3 runs 18 residues.

This chain links TRBV6-1 with TRBJ2-3; D perhaps matches TRBD2 (5 bases). The CDR3 sequence is 15 residues long. V lost 2 bases, J lost 0 bases, and 9 bases lay in between. In germline, CDR1 is MNHNS, CDR2 SASEGT. In nucleotides, the CDR3 is TGTGCCAGCAGTGAACGGGGATTTAGCACAGATACGCAGTATTTT. Translating gives CASSERGFSTDTQYF.

The table lists this clone with a few counts. This chain links TRBV6-5 with TRBJ1-2, with 9 bases aligning to TRBD1. CDR1 and CDR2 from the germline V gene are MNHEY and SVGAGI. This CDR3 contains 15 residues. V lost 2 bases and J lost 7; bases outside the gene matches: 8. CDR3 sequence (DNA): TGTGCCAGCAGTTACACAGGACAGGGGAGAAGTGGCTACACCTTC. Its protein product is CASSYTGQGRSGYTF.

In nucleotides, the CDR3 is TGCGCCAGCAGCCAAGATCACAGGGGCTACGAGCAGTACTTC. Its translation: CASSQDHRGYEQYF. The J gene is TRBJ2-7, the V gene TRBV4-3; 7 positions match TRBD1. The CDR3 extends over 14 amino acids. J gave up 3 bases and V 0 bases, and 2 bases lay outside the gene matches. In germline, CDR1 is LGHNA, CDR2 YSLEER.

This chain links TRBV7-8 with TRBJ1-1, with 9 bases identical to TRBD1. J was trimmed by 7 bases and V by 4 bases; bases with no gene match: 4. Germline CDR1 reads SGHVS; CDR2 reads FQNEAQ. The CDR3 consists of 13 residues. CDR3 residues: CASSSQGADEAFF. CDR3 coding DNA: TGTGCCAGCAGCTCACAGGGGGCTGATGAAGCTTTCTTT.

CDR3 amino acids: CASTIGGSTDTQYF. CDR3 in DNA: TGTGCCAGCACCATCGGAGGCAGCACAGATACGCAGTATTTT. The chain employs TRBV7-9 and TRBJ2-3, with D perhaps TRBD2 (5 bases). This CDR3 has 14 amino acids. V dropped 7 bases and J dropped 0 bases, with 11 bases sitting between them. From germline, CDR1 is SEHNR and CDR2 FQNEAQ (reference sequence). Filled out from reference TRBV7-9 and TRBJ2-3, the complete variable domain reads DTGVSQNPRHKITKRGQNVTFRCDPISEHNRLYWYRQTLGQGPEFLTYFQNEAQLEKSRLLSDRFSAERPKGSFSTLEIQRTEQGDSAMYLCASTIGGSTDTQYFGPGTRLTVL.

The chain has TRBV10-2 and TRBJ2-1; weak D call: TRBD2 (6 bases). Germline CDR1 is WSHSY and CDR2 is SAAADI. There are 14 residues in the CDR3. V was trimmed by 11 bases and J by 0 bases, leaving 14 bases between them. CDR3 DNA sequence: TGCGCCGCTACACAAGCGGGCTCCTACAATGAGCAGTTCTTC. It is translated as CAATQAGSYNEQFF.

The chain carries TRBV7-6 and TRBJ1-6, with D maybe TRBD1 (6 bases). Per germline, CDR1 SGHVS and CDR2 FNYEAQ. Trimming removed 6 bases at V and 7 bases at J, with 16 bases between. The length of the CDR3 is 15 residues. CDR3 loop: CASSLSDRRNSPLHF. DNA for the CDR3: TGTGCCAGCAGTCTTTCCGACAGGAGAAATTCACCCCTCCACTTT.

The genes are TRBV5-1 and TRBJ2-2; tentative D call: TRBD2 (5 bases). The V gene's germline CDR1 is SGHRS and CDR2 YFSETQ. This CDR3 has 14 residues. The germline V and J ends were trimmed by 5 bases and 0 bases, with 8 bases remaining between them. The CDR3: CASSRTSNTGELFF. CDR3 nucleotides: TGCGCCAGCAGTAGGACTTCGAACACCGGGGAGCTGTTTTTT.

The chain has TRBV5-1 and TRBJ2-3; D might be TRBD2 (5 bases). Trimming stripped 4 bases from V and 0 bases from J, with 12 bases between. Germline assignment: CDR1 SGHRS and CDR2 YFSETQ. The CDR3 covers 15 residues. The CDR3 DNA sequence: TGCGCCAGCAGCCCGACGGGGTCTAGCACAGATACGCAGTATTTT. This gives the protein CASSPTGSSTDTQYF. Together with reference TRBV5-1 and TRBJ2-3, the CDR3 gives the full variable domain: KAGVTQTPRYLIKTRGQQVTLSCSPISGHRSVSWYQQTPGQGLQFLFEYFSETQRNKGNFPGRFSGRQFSNSRSEMNVSTLELGDSALYLCASSPTGSSTDTQYFGPGTRLTVL.

The V and J genes are TRBV29-1 and TRBJ2-3, with 10 positions matching TRBD2. Trimming took 7 bases from V and 3 from J; bases not matched to a gene: 13. Germline V lookup: CDR1 SQVTM, CDR2 ANQGSEA. CDR3 size: 16 residues. The CDR3: CSARGMASGSTDTQYF. The CDR3 DNA is TGCAGCGCCCGGGGTATGGCTAGCGGGAGTACAGATACGCAGTATTTT.

V is TRBV5-1 and J is TRBJ2-5; 9 positions match TRBD2. The CDR3 runs 15 residues. Germline V gene sequence: CDR1 SGHRS, CDR2 YFSETQ. Trimming took 2 bases from V and 1 from J; bases not matched to a gene: 3. In DNA, the CDR3 is TGCGCCAGCAGCTTCGGCGGGGGGGGCCAAGAGACCCAGTACTTC. It is translated as CASSFGGGGQETQYF.

The chain has TRBV7-9 and TRBJ1-1; a possible D gene is TRBD1 (5 bases). The V gene lost 1 base and the J gene lost 1 base, with 7 bases spanning the gap. The CDR3 spans 14 residues. Germline V gene sequence: CDR1 SEHNR, CDR2 FQNEAQ (reference sequence). CDR3 in DNA: TGTGCCAGCAGCTTAGACCAGGGGAACACTGAAGCTTTCTTT. Protein: CASSLDQGNTEAFF.

This chain connects TRBV3-1 (or the pseudogene TRBV3-2) to TRBJ1-1, with D unresolved. This CDR3 is 15 amino acids long. Germline V gene sequence: CDR1 LGHDT, CDR2 YNNKEL (reference sequence). Deletions cut 0 bases from V and 1 base from J, with 9 bases between. The CDR3 spells CASSQEEYTNTEAFF. CDR3 coding DNA: TGTGCCAGCAGCCAAGAAGAGTATACGAACACTGAAGCTTTCTTT.

This clone was seen once. The chain is built from TRBV19 and TRBJ1-6; 7 positions match TRBD1. This CDR3 comprises 12 residues. Looked up from germline, CDR1 is LNHDA and CDR2 is SQIVND (reference sequence). Germline trimming cut 10 bases from V and 7 bases from J; bases unmatched to any gene: 4. CDR3 sequence (DNA): TGTGCCACGGGACAGCCGAATTCACCCCTCCACTTT. Amino acid sequence: CATGQPNSPLHF. Full variable domain (outside the CDR3, taken from reference TRBV19 and TRBJ1-6): DGGITQSPKYLFRKEGQNVTLSCEQNLNHDAMYWYRQDPGQGLRLIYYSQIVNDFQKGDIAEGYSVSREKKESFPLTVTSAQKNPTAFYLCATGQPNSPLHFGNGTRLTVT.

This rearrangement joins TRBV5-1 to TRBJ2-5; D is perhaps TRBD1 (6 bases). V was trimmed by 3 bases and J by 7 bases, leaving 13 bases between them. CDR1 SGHRS and CDR2 YFSETQ come from the germline V gene. The CDR3 is 13 residues long. CDR3 nucleotides: TGCGCCAGCAGCTGGGGGCCCCGCGGGACCCAGTACTTC. Amino acids: CASSWGPRGTQYF.